These T cell receptor beta chains were read from a single sample in a study of T cell repertoires in cytomegalovirus infection. TCRdb reprocessed the reads via MiXCR and lists one record per CDR3 protein. The sample yields about 300,000 distinct CDR3 sequences, 9.6% seen once. The sample comprised PBMCs. The receptors come from a human donor in good health (CMV status not recorded). Some clones in this sample may be carry-over from other donors' samples. The CDR3 runs from the conserved cysteine through the conserved F or W. Some rows have no size entry. The others give once, few or many, or a class for an expanded clone.

V gene: TRBV6-6
clone size: many
CDR3 protein: CASERHGSNEQFF

V gene: TRBV15
clone size: -
CDR3 protein: CATSRVAGRISYNSPLHF

V gene: TRBV29-1
clone size: many
CDR3 protein: CSVEFIPAQIGVTDTQYF

V gene: TRBV7-9
clone size: few
CDR3 protein: CASSSTLGLTGYNEQFF

V gene: TRBV12-3/TRBV12-4
clone size: many
CDR3 protein: CASSLARQRGYTF

V gene: TRBV7-6
clone size: many
CDR3 protein: CASSHPTLGPGRNNQPQHF

V gene: TRBV20-1
clone size: many
CDR3 protein: CSATPGNTEAFF

V gene: TRBV5-4
clone size: many
CDR3 protein: CASSGQSDNEQFF

V gene: TRBV7-2
clone size: many
CDR3 protein: CASSLVAGALKGYTF

V gene: TRBV4-1
clone size: many
CDR3 protein: CASSPLAASYNEQFF

V gene: TRBV3-1
clone size: -
CDR3 protein: CASSQARQEQFF

V gene: TRBV29-1
clone size: few
CDR3 protein: CSVCPLVPHGEWQTQYF

V gene: TRBV12-5
clone size: many
CDR3 protein: CASGLETGGHTEAFF

V gene: TRBV6-5
clone size: many
CDR3 protein: CASSYPGNAQETQYF

V gene: TRBV5-4
clone size: -
CDR3 protein: CASSPGGSTYGYTF

V gene: TRBV5-6
clone size: -
CDR3 protein: CASSLVLAGAQETQYF

V gene: TRBV28
clone size: many
CDR3 protein: CASSGHGGLNQPQHF

V gene: TRBV11-1
clone size: -
CDR3 protein: CASSREEGDEQFF